The next 29 T cell receptor beta chains were all read from a single sample in a study of CDR3 diversity in severe acne. TCRdb fed the PCR reads into MiXCR, producing one record per CDR3 protein. The sample holds about 84,000 distinct CDR3 sequences, 45% to 55% seen once. The sequenced sample consisted of blood. The receptor source for this set is a male donor in good health, without acne.

The chain employs TRBV25-1 and TRBJ2-7; 10 nucleotides agree with TRBD2. The CDR3 sequence is 17 residues long. The junction had 10 bases not matched to a gene; V was cut back by 5 bases and J by 0 bases. CDR1 and CDR2 from the germline V gene are MGHDK and SYGVNS. The CDR3 loop is CASSYSIQREGSYEQYF. In nucleotides, the CDR3 is TGTGCCAGCAGTTACTCGATCCAGCGGGAGGGCTCCTACGAGCAGTACTTC.

This clonotype has ten or more counts. The V and J genes are TRBV27 and TRBJ1-4, with unresolved D. V was cut by 3 bases and J by 0 bases, with 5 bases left in between. The CDR3 sequence is 14 residues long. CDR1 is MNHEY and CDR2 is SMNVEV in the germline V gene (reference sequence). CDR3 DNA: TGTGCCAGCAGTTTTCTCGCAACTAATGAAAAACTGTTTTTT. This encodes CASSFLATNEKLFF.

This clonotype has only one observation. For the CDR3, the DNA is TGTGCCAGTAGGTCCGGGACAGGGGAGGAGGAATTAACCGGGGAGCTGTTTTTT. The encoded protein is CASRSGTGEEELTGELFF. The chain is built from TRBV19 and TRBJ2-2; 10 bases map to TRBD1. Germline values: CDR1 LNHDA, CDR2 SQIVND (reference sequence). The junction had 15 bases not matched to a gene; V was cut back by 6 bases and J by 5 bases. This CDR3 contains 18 residues.

The chain uses TRBV5-4 and TRBJ2-7; D gene uncertain. With 0 bases removed from V and 2 bases from J, the gap between germline ends came to 9 bases. This CDR3 region has 14 residues. CDR1 and CDR2 (germline): SGHNT, YYREEE (reference sequence). The CDR3 protein is CASSLASQTYEQYF. The CDR3 nucleotides read TGTGCCAGCAGCTTGGCCTCACAGACCTACGAGCAGTACTTC.

This clonotype was observed many times. The V and J genes are TRBV18 and TRBJ1-1, with TRBD1 identical over 7 bases. This CDR3 is built from 13 residues. V shed 2 bases, J shed 7 bases, and the junction held 4 bases outside the gene matches. The germline V gene encodes CDR1 KGHSH and CDR2 LQKENI. The CDR3, as DNA: TGTGCCAGCTCACCAACGGACAGGCTTGAAGCTTTCTTT. Its translation is CASSPTDRLEAFF.

This clonotype was detected once. V is TRBV19 and J is TRBJ1-1; 7 bases agree with TRBD1. This CDR3 contains 15 residues. Germline-derived CDR1 and CDR2 are LNHDA and SQIVND (reference sequence). V was clipped by 5 bases and J by 5 bases; unmatched bases: 11. The CDR3 nucleotides are TGTGCCAGTAGTCAATATCGAGGGGGCGATACTGAAGCTTTCTTT. Residues: CASSQYRGGDTEAFF.

This clonotype was counted at least ten times. The V gene is TRBV10-1, the J gene TRBJ2-7; 10 nucleotides match TRBD2. The germline CDR1 and CDR2 sequences are WNHNN and SYGVQD (reference sequence). The CDR3 is 15 amino acids. V was pared by 2 bases and J by 4 bases, with 5 bases of the junction left unmatched. The CDR3 DNA reads as TGCGCCAGCAGTGAGGGTCATAGCGGGAGGTACGAGCAGTACTTC. Translation: CASSEGHSGRYEQYF.

The chain combines TRBV19 with TRBJ2-7; 13 positions match TRBD2. CDR3 length equals 18 residues. CDR1 is LNHDA, CDR2 SQIVND, per germline (reference sequence). The ends lost 3 bases at V and 2 bases at J; junction bases unmatched: 10. CDR3 protein: CASSIPPRLAGGPYEQYF. Here the CDR3 DNA reads TGTGCCAGTAGTATCCCACCCAGACTAGCGGGGGGCCCCTACGAGCAGTACTTC.

The chain is built from TRBV20-1 and TRBJ1-4; D unclear. CDR3 length equals 14 residues. Germline values: CDR1 DFQATT, CDR2 SNEGSKA (reference sequence). Trimming left V 5 bases short and J 4 bases short, with 14 bases between. CDR3 loop: CSAPWTAVNEKLFF. CDR3 nucleotide sequence: TGCAGTGCTCCCTGGACGGCCGTTAATGAAAAACTGTTTTTT.

J is TRBJ2-3 and V is TRBV20-1, with 10 positions matching TRBD2. Germline V gives CDR1 DFQATT, CDR2 SNEGSKA (reference sequence). This CDR3 comprises 17 residues. V dropped 2 bases and J dropped 5; count of bases not matched to a gene: 13. As DNA, the CDR3 is TGCAGTGCTAGAAGAGGGGCAATAGCGGGAGGAGGAGATACGCAGTATTTT. Translation: CSARRGAIAGGGDTQYF.

The rearrangement uses TRBV3-1 and TRBJ1-5; weak D call: TRBD1 (5 bases). CDR3 length equals 13 residues. The V gene's germline CDR1 is LGHDT and CDR2 YNNKEL (reference sequence). Trimming removed 0 bases from V and 14 bases from J, with 14 bases in between. The CDR3 loop reads CASSQEGAIHEHF. In nucleotides, the CDR3 is TGTGCCAGCAGCCAAGAAGGGGCGATACACGAGCATTTT.

This clonotype was observed many times. The chain couples TRBV14 to TRBJ1-1, with D unclear. The CDR3 consists of 10 residues. With 5 bases removed from V and 2 bases from J, the gap between germline ends came to 0 bases. Per the germline V gene, CDR1 is SGHDN and CDR2 is FVKESK. The CDR3 is CASSNTEAFF. As DNA, the CDR3 is TGTGCCAGCAGCAACACTGAAGCTTTCTTT.

In its sample, this clonotype was seen many times. The CDR3 spells CASSPAGGGLNQFF. The DNA of the CDR3 is TGTGCCAGCAGCCCAGCGGGCGGGGGTCTTAACCAGTTCTTC. The rearrangement uses TRBV3-1 and TRBJ2-1, with TRBD2 matching 7 bases. V shed 4 bases and J 13 bases; nucleotides not matched to a gene: 13. CDR1 is LGHDT, CDR2 YNNKEL, per germline (reference sequence). The CDR3 loop spans 14 amino acids.

The chain joins TRBV29-1 to TRBJ2-2; 9 bases agree with TRBD2. V lost 2 bases and J lost 7; bases outside the gene matches: 8. Germline CDR1 is SQVTM and CDR2 is ANQGSEA. This CDR3 spans 15 amino acids. CDR3: CSVETAGGPVGELFF. The CDR3 nucleotides read TGCAGCGTTGAAACGGCGGGAGGGCCCGTCGGGGAGCTGTTTTTT.

This chain links TRBV7-2 with TRBJ2-3, with TRBD2 identical over 9 bases. V was pared by 0 bases and J by 5 bases, with 9 bases of the junction left unmatched. This CDR3 comprises 17 residues. CDR1 is SGHTA and CDR2 is FQGNSA in the germline V gene. The CDR3, as DNA: TGTGCCAGCAGCTTAGCCCTGGTAGCGGGAGTGGAAGATACGCAGTATTTT. Translation: CASSLALVAGVEDTQYF.

The V call is TRBV20-1, the J call TRBJ1-1; no definite D call. Between the trimmed V and J ends, which lost 6 bases and 7 bases, there was a span of 12 bases. The CDR3 is made up of 11 amino acids. CDR1 and CDR2 (germline): DFQATT, SNEGSKA (reference sequence). The CDR3 DNA reads as TGCAGTGCCAGCCCACAGAGTGAAGCTTTCTTT. As protein: CSASPQSEAFF.

The CDR3 region is CSARRGRLSYEQYF. The CDR3 nucleotides are TGCAGTGCTAGGAGAGGACGACTCTCCTACGAGCAGTACTTC. V is TRBV20-1 and J is TRBJ2-7, with unresolved D. V was cut by 3 bases and J by 0 bases, with 12 bases left in between. The CDR3 runs 14 residues. CDR1 is DFQATT, CDR2 SNEGSKA, per germline (reference sequence).

This clonotype has a handful of counts. The CDR3 reads CASTVNRGGAQHF. CDR3 in DNA: TGTGCCAGCACGGTGAACAGGGGCGGGGCCCAGCATTTT. V is TRBV2 and J is TRBJ1-5; the match to TRBD1 covers 7 bases. Trimming removed 7 bases from V and 11 bases from J; junction bases left unmatched: 11. Per the germline V gene, CDR1 is SNHLY and CDR2 is FYNNEI. The CDR3 is made up of 13 amino acids.

This clonotype was detected a few times. The chain employs TRBV5-1 and TRBJ1-1; D is unresolved. Looked up from germline, CDR1 is SGHRS and CDR2 is YFSETQ. The ends were cut back, 0 bases at V and 2 bases at J, with 14 bases in the middle. This CDR3 has 16 amino acids. Here the CDR3 DNA reads TGCGCCAGCAGCTTGGAAAAGGGAGAGGTAAACACTGAAGCTTTCTTT. Protein product: CASSLEKGEVNTEAFF.

This rearrangement joins TRBV10-3 to TRBJ1-1, with 8 bases lining up with TRBD1. The V and J ends lost 6 bases and 4 bases, in that order; junction bases with no gene match: 4. Germline CDR1 reads ENHRY; CDR2 reads SYGVKD. The CDR3 consists of 13 residues. The CDR3 loop reads CAIRAGGSTEAFF. For the CDR3, the DNA is TGTGCCATCAGAGCAGGGGGCAGCACTGAAGCTTTCTTT.

The gene calls are TRBV2 and TRBJ1-5; D gene uncertain. The V end was cut by 5 bases, the J end by 10 bases, with 18 bases between. Germline V lookup: CDR1 SNHLY, CDR2 FYNNEI. The CDR3 consists of 14 residues. The chain's CDR3 is CASSREDWRHPQHF. DNA for the CDR3: TGTGCCAGCAGTCGCGAAGACTGGAGACATCCCCAGCATTTT.

The chain carries TRBV29-1 and TRBJ1-2; 9 bases map to TRBD1. The CDR3 has 14 residues. In germline, CDR1 is SQVTM, CDR2 ANQGSEA. V lost 1 base and J lost 4; bases outside the gene matches: 4. DNA for the CDR3: TGCAGCGTTGAAGTCGGGACAGGGTTCTATGGCTACACCTTC. Residues: CSVEVGTGFYGYTF.

This chain uses TRBV28 with TRBJ1-2; D perhaps matches TRBD1 (5 bases). CDR3 length equals 13 residues. Trimming removed 7 bases at V and 2 bases at J, with 11 bases between. Germline lookup yields CDR1 MDHEN and CDR2 SYDVKM. The CDR3 protein is CASNSDSNYGYTF. As DNA, the CDR3 is TGTGCCAGCAATTCCGACAGCAACTATGGCTACACCTTC.

This clonotype was observed a few times. The rearrangement joins TRBV5-5 to TRBJ1-1; D is possibly TRBD1 (5 bases). The CDR3 covers 14 residues. The V end was cut by 4 bases, the J end by 9 bases, with 19 bases between. The germline V gene has CDR1 SGHKS and CDR2 YYEKEE (reference sequence). The CDR3 here is CASSPGTAGQKAFF. The CDR3 nucleotides are TGTGCCAGCAGCCCAGGAACGGCAGGACAAAAAGCTTTCTTT.

The chain recombines TRBV5-4 with TRBJ2-6; D perhaps matches TRBD1 (5 bases). Trimming left V 4 bases short and J 0 bases short, with 26 bases between. CDR3 length: 21 amino acids. CDR1 SGHNT and CDR2 YYREEE come from the germline V gene (reference sequence). CDR3 bases: TGTGCCAGCAGCCCGTGGCTTTGGAAAGGGGCGGAACTCTCTGGGGCCAACGTCCTGACTTTC. Translation: CASSPWLWKGAELSGANVLTF.

The chain couples TRBV13 to TRBJ1-2; 12 bases are shared with TRBD1. The CDR3 has 15 residues. Trimming took 4 bases from V and 5 from J; bases not matched to a gene: 5. Germline CDR1 PRHDT, CDR2 FYEKMQ (reference sequence). The CDR3 bases are TGTGCCAGCAGCTCGGGACAGGGGGCAAGGTATGGCTACACCTTC. Translation: CASSSGQGARYGYTF.

This chain joins TRBV6-5 and TRBJ2-5; D possibly uses TRBD1 or TRBD2 (6 bases each). Germline loops: CDR1 MNHEY, CDR2 SVGAGI. V dropped 6 bases and J dropped 5 bases, with 10 bases sitting between them. This CDR3 contains 12 residues. CDR3 loop: CASSGGVETQYF. DNA for the CDR3: TGTGCCAGCAGCGGGGGCGTCGAGACCCAGTACTTC.

The V call is TRBV20-1, the J call TRBJ2-5; 12 bases agree with TRBD2. J gave up 4 bases and V 0 bases, and 9 bases lay outside the gene matches. The CDR3 is 17 amino acids. Germline V gives CDR1 DFQATT, CDR2 SNEGSKA (reference sequence). Here the CDR3 reads CSAREVRLAGEGETQYF. Written as DNA, the CDR3 is TGCAGTGCTAGAGAGGTTAGACTAGCGGGAGAGGGAGAGACCCAGTACTTC.

Many counts were recorded for this clonotype. The rearrangement joins TRBV3-1 to TRBJ2-3; no definite D call. The CDR3 covers 13 residues. Trimming removed 4 bases at V and 2 bases at J, with 7 bases between. Germline V gives CDR1 LGHDT, CDR2 YNNKEL (reference sequence). In DNA, the CDR3 is TGTGCCAGCAGCCGCCCGTCCACAGATACGCAGTATTTT. Its translation: CASSRPSTDTQYF.